The 7 T cell receptor beta chains in this list originate from one sample, sequenced in a study of cytomegalovirus exposure and HLA in healthy donors (dated by TCRdb to the late 2010s). The library was prepared using the immunoSEQ multiplex PCR assay. The multiplex PCR relied on a mix of 60 forward primers for TCR Vbeta segments and 13 reverse primers for TCR Jbeta segments. Sourced from immuneACCESS, this table was stored by TCRdb with only in-frame sequences that have V and J called. A share of the clones is absent; for the studies checked, an unresolved V gene accounts for under half, and the remainder has no known explanation. In this sample the table shows about 100,000 clones, 81% of which occur a single time. Less than 5% of the sample is in the top ten clones. Specimen: PBMCs. The receptors derive from a woman in her 70s in good health and CMV-seropositive.

As for this clone: The limits of the CDR3 on the DNA are not certain, so only TCRdb's listed CDR3 is given. CDR3 sequence: CASSTSGRANYGYTF. V usage is TRBV2 and J usage is TRBJ1-2; TRBD1, the table's D call, lacks a check against the DNA. Germline V gene data show CDR1 as SNHLY and CDR2 as FYNNEI. The CDR3 has 15 residues if both end residues are counted.

V and J are TRBV15 and TRBJ2-1; 11 bases fit TRBD2. Germline V CDR1 and CDR2: LNHNV, YYDKDF (reference sequence). V dropped 1 base and J dropped 6; count of bases not matched to a gene: 8. CDR3 size: 17 residues. The DNA of the CDR3 is TGTGCCACCAGCAGAGGCCTTAGCGGGAGGGCCCGCAATGAGCAGTTCTTC. Translating it yields CATSRGLSGRARNEQFF.

Concerning this clone itself: Other DNA sequences of this sample code for an identical CDR3. The V call is TRBV5-1, the J call TRBJ1-1, with a weak D call TRBD1 (5 bases). This CDR3 region has 15 residues. V dropped 4 bases and J dropped 0 bases, with 13 bases sitting between them. The germline gives CDR1 SGHRS, CDR2 YFSETQ. This CDR3 reads CASSGGTGMNTEAFF. CDR3 sequence (DNA): TGCGCCAGCAGCGGGGGGACGGGGATGAACACTGAAGCTTTCTTT.

V is TRBV7-3 and J is TRBJ2-1; 9 positions agree with TRBD2. Germline CDR1 reads SGHTA; CDR2 reads FQGTGA. The CDR3 extends over 16 amino acids. V trimming: 5 bases; J trimming: 7 bases; junction bases outside the gene matches: 12. The CDR3 DNA follows: TGTGCCAGCAGCCAAAAGGCCAGCGGGAGGACGAATGAGCAGTTCTTC. This sequence encodes CASSQKASGRTNEQFF.

This rearrangement joins TRBV6-4 to TRBJ2-1, with 11 bases that match TRBD2. The CDR3 runs 15 residues. Trimming removed 6 bases from V and 8 bases from J; junction bases left unmatched: 9. Germline V gives CDR1 MRHNA, CDR2 SNTAGT. Here the CDR3 DNA reads TGTGCCAGCAGCGCTACTAGCGGGAGTGGAGATGAGCAGTTCTTC. This gives the protein CASSATSGSGDEQFF.

V and J are TRBV7-8 and TRBJ2-5; 8 bases are shared with TRBD1. After removal of 5 bases from V and 4 bases from J, the junction contained 3 bases not matched to a gene. Germline V lookup: CDR1 SGHVS, CDR2 FQNEAQ. The CDR3 covers 13 residues. The CDR3, as DNA: TGTGCCAGCAGCGCGGGGACAGGAGAGACCCAGTACTTC. Protein sequence: CASSAGTGETQYF.

The V and J genes are TRBV5-5 and TRBJ2-1, with 9 bases fitting TRBD2. V shed 3 bases and J 4 bases; nucleotides not matched to a gene: 5. Germline V lookup: CDR1 SGHKS, CDR2 YYEKEE (reference sequence). The CDR3 extends over 15 amino acids. The CDR3 reads CASSSKLAGYNEQFF. The CDR3, as DNA: TGTGCCAGCAGCTCGAAACTAGCGGGTTACAATGAGCAGTTCTTC.